This T cell receptor beta chain derives from a study of cytomegalovirus exposure and HLA in healthy donors. Primers for the PCR totalled 60 Vbeta and 13 Jbeta. Some clones are missing from TCRdb's copy, which holds only in-frame ones; the method was immunoSEQ multiplex PCR. This sample's table has around 150,000 clones. Study results and caveats: There were 150 to 200 TCR beta chains listed as cytomegalovirus-associated.

Of note for this clone: The target antigen is unknown.

This TCR derives from a woman aged 55-70 years in good health and CMV-seronegative. The sample was PBMCs.

CDR3 sequence reads: CASSFASGNTGELFF. The CDR3 DNA reads as TGCGCCAGCAGCTTTGCTAGCGGCAACACCGGGGAGCTGTTTTTT. V gene TRBV5-1 combines with J gene TRBJ2-2; TRBD2 aligns across 7 bases. V shed 2 bases and J 2 bases; nucleotides not matched to a gene: 3. The CDR3 length is 15 residues. Germline V gene sequence: CDR1 SGHRS, CDR2 YFSETQ.